The 27 T cell receptor beta chains reported below all come from one sample, sequenced in a study of Graves' ophthalmopathy and Graves' hyperthyroidism. Amplifying from RNA transcripts, the study obtained TCR beta CDR3 regions. Scientists carried out first-round RT-PCR using HTBI primers and then a second-round multiplex PCR. TCRdb reanalysed the multiplex PCR reads using MiXCR and keeps one entry per CDR3 protein. The repertoire consists of hundreds of thousands of distinct CDR3 sequences, with 20% to 25% occurring once and the leading ten covering around 45%. The sample comprised peripheral blood. The receptors here all came from a woman aged 45 to 65 with Graves' ophthalmopathy.

The chain recombines TRBV7-2 with TRBJ2-7; D ambiguous. The V end was cut by 3 bases, the J end by 2 bases, with 5 bases between. The CDR3 length is 12 residues. CDR1 is SGHTA and CDR2 is FQGNSA in the germline V gene. CDR3 in amino acids: CASSFRPYEQYF. CDR3 in DNA: TGTGCCAGCAGCTTCAGACCCTACGAGCAGTACTTC.

This clonotype was seen ten or more times. The chain is built from TRBV6-5 and TRBJ2-5; D possibly corresponds to TRBD1 (6 bases). The CDR3 contains 14 residues. Trimming cost V 3 bases and J 5 bases, with 13 bases left between them. Per germline, CDR1 MNHEY and CDR2 SVGAGI. The CDR3 nucleotides are TGTGCCAGCAGTTATAACAGGGTTGGGGAGACCCAGTACTTC. It specifies CASSYNRVGETQYF.

This chain uses TRBV7-8 with TRBJ2-2, with D possibly being TRBD1 (5 bases). V was pared by 0 bases and J by 4 bases, with 15 bases between. CDR3 size: 17 residues. Germline V CDR1 and CDR2: SGHVS, FQNEAQ. CDR3 nucleotides: TGTGCCAGCAGCTTAGCCGAGGCAGGGCGAGGCACCGGGGAGCTGTTTTTT. The encoded protein is CASSLAEAGRGTGELFF.

This clonotype was seen repeatedly, ten times or more. The chain recombines TRBV2 with TRBJ2-7; 9 nucleotides line up with TRBD1. With V trimmed by 8 bases and J by 0 bases, 5 bases remained unmatched. This CDR3 has 14 residues. CDR1 and CDR2 (germline): SNHLY, FYNNEI. CDR3 coding DNA: TGTGCCAGCTTGGAACAGGGGGCCTCCTACGAGCAGTACTTC. It codes for CASLEQGASYEQYF.

This clonotype was seen ten or more times. V is TRBV4-1 and J is TRBJ2-7, with D hard to call. The CDR3 spans 13 residues. Germline assignment: CDR1 MGHRA and CDR2 YSYEKL. The ends were cut back, 4 bases at V and 4 bases at J, with 11 bases in the middle. CDR3 in amino acids: CASSLTQPYEQYF. The CDR3 coding sequence is TGCGCCAGCAGCCTAACACAGCCGTACGAGCAGTACTTC.

This clonotype has ten or more counts. The V and J genes are TRBV29-1 and TRBJ2-7; 7 bases agree with TRBD2. CDR3 length: 12 amino acids. Germline V CDR1 and CDR2: SQVTM, ANQGSEA. V was pared by 0 bases and J by 4 bases, with 0 bases of the junction left unmatched. DNA of the CDR3: TGCAGCGTTGAAGAGGGAGGGTACGAGCAGTACTTC. Its translation: CSVEEGGYEQYF.

In its sample, this clonotype was seen many times. The chain has TRBV28 and TRBJ2-7; 7 nucleotides match TRBD1. Trimming took 6 bases from V and 2 from J; bases not matched to a gene: 7. CDR3 length: 14 amino acids. CDR1 is MDHEN and CDR2 is SYDVKM in the germline V gene. The CDR3, as DNA: TGTGCCAGCAGACCAAGGGGACAGACCTACGAGCAGTACTTC. Translating it yields CASRPRGQTYEQYF.

In this sample, this clonotype turned up many times. This chain links TRBV6-5 with TRBJ2-5; TRBD2 matches at 14 bases. Trimming at V came to 6 bases and at J to 5 bases, leaving 11 bases not matched to a gene. The CDR3 is 17 residues long. Germline V gene sequence: CDR1 MNHEY, CDR2 SVGAGI. The CDR3 region is CASRGLAGVKGGETQYF. CDR3 sequence (DNA): TGTGCCAGCAGGGGACTAGCGGGAGTCAAGGGCGGGGAGACCCAGTACTTC.

V is TRBV19 and J is TRBJ1-5, with 8 bases identical to TRBD1. With 10 bases clipped from V and 7 bases from J, the junction kept 9 bases outside the gene matches. CDR1 LNHDA and CDR2 SQIVND come from the germline V gene (reference sequence). The CDR3 is made up of 13 amino acids. In DNA, the CDR3 is TGTGCCACTCGGACAGGGAGTACCCAGCCCCAGCATTTT. It encodes CATRTGSTQPQHF.

This clonotype was seen repeatedly, ten times or more. The V and J genes are TRBV5-6 and TRBJ2-7; the D gene is possibly TRBD2 (6 bases). Trimming shortened V by 2 bases and J by 2 bases, and 14 bases separated the two germline ends. Germline V lookup: CDR1 SGHDT, CDR2 YYEEEE. The CDR3 extends over 15 amino acids. The CDR3 DNA sequence: TGTGCCAGCAGCTTTCATCCGGGACTTCCCTACGAGCAGTACTTC. It encodes CASSFHPGLPYEQYF.

This clonotype was seen at least ten times. The rearrangement uses TRBV18 and TRBJ1-5; the match to TRBD1 covers 7 bases. Germline CDR1 and CDR2: KGHSH and LQKENI. V lost 0 bases and J lost 8; bases outside the gene matches: 7. The CDR3 is 15 residues long. In DNA form, the CDR3 reads TGTGCCAGCTCACCACCGACAGGGAGTCTTAAGCCCCAGCATTTT. Its translation: CASSPPTGSLKPQHF.

Only a few counts were recorded for this clonotype. This rearrangement joins TRBV19 to TRBJ2-2; the match to TRBD2 covers 7 bases. The CDR3 consists of 16 residues. V was clipped by 4 bases and J by 1 base; unmatched bases: 6. CDR1 is LNHDA and CDR2 is SQIVND in the germline V gene (reference sequence). The CDR3 DNA sequence: TGTGCCAGTAGTACCCGACTAGCACAGAACACCGGGGAGCTGTTTTTT. It is translated as CASSTRLAQNTGELFF.

This clonotype was recorded at least ten times. The CDR3 DNA is TGTGCCAGCAGCTCCGCGGACAGGGTTAATTCACCCCTCCACTTT. Translation gives CASSSADRVNSPLHF. The chain carries TRBV7-8 and TRBJ1-6; 8 bases are shared with TRBD1. Germline CDR1 SGHVS, CDR2 FQNEAQ. CDR3 size: 15 residues. J gave up 6 bases and V 4 bases, and 5 bases lay outside the gene matches.

In this sample, this clonotype turned up many times. The V gene is TRBV20-1, the J gene TRBJ1-3; tentatively, D is TRBD1 (5 bases). V lost 4 bases to trimming and J lost 6 bases, with 13 bases between them. The germline CDR1 and CDR2 sequences are DFQATT and SNEGSKA (reference sequence). CDR3 size: 13 residues. CDR3 DNA sequence: TGCAGTGCTACCGTTCCCAGGGAAAACACCATATATTTT. Translating it yields CSATVPRENTIYF.

This clonotype was seen more than once but under ten times. The chain carries TRBV2 and TRBJ1-5, with D perhaps matching TRBD1 (5 bases). Germline V gives CDR1 SNHLY, CDR2 FYNNEI. The germline V and J ends were trimmed by 8 bases and 0 bases, with 14 bases remaining between them. CDR3 length: 15 amino acids. The CDR3, as DNA: TGTGCCAGCTGCTCTGGGGGGGATAGCAATCAGCCCCAGCATTTT. This translates into CASCSGGDSNQPQHF.

Many counts were recorded for this clonotype. The chain is built from TRBV30 and TRBJ2-2; tentatively, D is TRBD1 (6 bases). V was clipped by 5 bases and J by 5 bases, with 18 bases between them. The CDR3 has 15 amino acids. Germline loops: CDR1 GTSNPN, CDR2 SVGIG (reference sequence). CDR3 loop: CAWQIAGVGTGELFF. The CDR3 bases are TGTGCCTGGCAAATCGCAGGGGTAGGGACCGGGGAGCTGTTTTTT.

V and J are TRBV4-1 and TRBJ1-6; D remains ambiguous. Germline assignment: CDR1 MGHRA and CDR2 YSYEKL. The CDR3 is 12 amino acids. Trimming removed 0 bases from V and 11 bases from J, with 5 bases in between. The CDR3 loop reads CASSQDVPPLHF. CDR3 bases: TGCGCCAGCAGCCAAGACGTTCCACCCCTCCACTTT.

This clonotype was observed at least ten times. The chain links TRBV30 to TRBJ1-1; TRBD1 matches 7 bases. CDR1 and CDR2 (germline): GTSNPN, SVGIG (reference sequence). J gave up 1 base and V 2 bases, and 10 bases lay outside the gene matches. The CDR3 runs 16 residues. The CDR3 spells CAWSRPRGTANTEAFF. The CDR3 region has the DNA TGTGCCTGGAGTCGTCCCCGGGGGACAGCGAACACTGAAGCTTTCTTT.

This clonotype was counted ten times or more. This chain uses TRBV6-5 with TRBJ1-2, with 7 bases identical to TRBD1. This CDR3 contains 18 residues. V lost 0 bases, J lost 2 bases, and 12 bases stayed unmatched. CDR1 is MNHEY and CDR2 is SVGAGI in the germline V gene. CDR3 nucleotides: TGTGCCAGCAGTTACTCGAAACCTCACAGGGGTAACAACTATGGCTACACCTTC. This sequence encodes CASSYSKPHRGNNYGYTF.

Only a few counts were recorded for this clonotype. The missing conserved phenylalanine or tryptophan at the end of this CDR3 makes a read error likely. V gene TRBV30 combines with J gene TRBJ2-7; D remains unclear. CDR3 length: 14 residues. CDR1 GTSNPN and CDR2 SVGIG come from the germline V gene (reference sequence). Trimming stripped 4 bases from V and 3 bases from J, with 16 bases between. CDR3 DNA sequence: TGTGCCTGGACGGTTAAGGGCATCGGCTACGAGCAGTACTCC. It is translated as CAWTVKGIGYEQYS.

This clonotype was found a few times. J is TRBJ2-2 and V is TRBV20-1; D might be TRBD1 (6 bases). The V end was cut by 3 bases, the J end by 0 bases, with 11 bases between. CDR1 DFQATT and CDR2 SNEGSKA come from the germline V gene (reference sequence). This CDR3 has 15 amino acids. Written as DNA, the CDR3 is TGCAGTGCTAGGAGGGGGAACGCGAACACCGGGGAGCTGTTTTTT. Protein: CSARRGNANTGELFF.

In this sample, this clonotype turned up many times. The chain uses TRBV10-3 and TRBJ1-2, with no clear D. The CDR3 spans 12 residues. Germline lookup yields CDR1 ENHRY and CDR2 SYGVKD. Trimming left V 3 bases short and J 4 bases short, with 6 bases between. CDR3 amino acids: CAISDGGYGYTF. The DNA for the CDR3 is TGTGCCATCAGTGACGGCGGCTATGGCTACACCTTC.

This clonotype showed up many times. The chain employs TRBV30 and TRBJ2-7; 9 bases align to TRBD1. V lost 0 bases to trimming and J lost 5 bases; unmatched junction nucleotides: 2. Germline V gene sequence: CDR1 GTSNPN, CDR2 SVGIG (reference sequence). The CDR3 extends over 13 amino acids. The CDR3 region is CAWSVGTGNEQYF. In DNA form, the CDR3 reads TGTGCCTGGAGTGTAGGGACAGGGAACGAGCAGTACTTC. Using reference TRBV30 and TRBJ2-7 for the parts outside the CDR3, the full variable domain is SQTIHQWPATLVQPVGSPLSLECTVEGTSNPNLYWYRQAAGRGLQLLFYSVGIGQISSEVPQNLSASRPQDRQFILSSKKLLLSDSGFYLCAWSVGTGNEQYFGPGTRLTVT.

This clonotype was seen more than once but under ten times. The rearrangement links TRBV29-1 to TRBJ2-7; 9 bases line up with TRBD1. The CDR3 is 14 amino acids. Per germline, CDR1 SQVTM and CDR2 ANQGSEA. After removal of 4 bases from V and 1 base from J, the junction contained 5 bases not matched to a gene. CDR3 in DNA: TGCAGCGTTGTCGGGACAGGGAAGTCCTACGAGCAGTACTTC. Encoded protein: CSVVGTGKSYEQYF.

The chain couples TRBV12-3 or TRBV12-4 to TRBJ2-5, with 8 bases matching TRBD1. After removal of 6 bases from V and 5 bases from J, the junction contained 11 bases not matched to a gene. The CDR3 has 15 residues. The CDR3 is CASRDRQGIRETQYF. Here the CDR3 DNA reads TGTGCCAGCAGGGATCGACAGGGGATAAGGGAGACCCAGTACTTC.

This clonotype has a count of ten or more. V and J are TRBV27 and TRBJ1-1; perhaps TRBD1 as D (6 bases). Germline values: CDR1 MNHEY, CDR2 SMNVEV (reference sequence). Trimming took off 0 bases at V and 3 bases at J, with 8 bases between the two ends. The CDR3 totals 14 residues. The CDR3 protein is CASSLSGAYTEAFF. DNA of the CDR3: TGTGCCAGCAGTTTATCGGGGGCTTACACTGAAGCTTTCTTT.

This clonotype was seen at least ten times. The V call is TRBV7-9, the J call TRBJ1-1, with D uncertain. This CDR3 has 15 amino acids. Trimming shortened V by 5 bases and J by 5 bases, and 18 bases separated the two germline ends. Germline assignment: CDR1 SEHNR and CDR2 FQNEAQ (reference sequence). CDR3 nucleotides: TGTGCCAGCAGCCTCAACTCGGGAGTGGGAACTGAAGCTTTCTTT. It yields the protein CASSLNSGVGTEAFF.